The 22 T cell receptor beta chains given below trace back to one sample, sequenced in a study of shared clonotypes between healthy human individuals. Clones were read by immunoSEQ multiplex PCR, and TCRdb kept only the in-frame ones, dropping some. The sample lists roughly 1,000,000 clones, approximately 80% occurring once. The sequenced material came from memory CD4+ T cells from PBMCs. This sample's subset: CD45RA-negative fraction. The source is a man aged 18 to 30 in good health. Some clones in this sample may be carry-over from other donors' samples.

The V call is TRBV5-1, the J call TRBJ1-4; no definite D call. Trimming removed 7 bases at V and 10 bases at J, with 17 bases between. Germline assignment: CDR1 SGHRS and CDR2 YFSETQ. CDR3 length: 13 amino acids. CDR3 DNA: TGCGCCAGCTACGAGCCTGGGGTGGGAAAACTGTTTTTT. Amino acid sequence: CASYEPGVGKLFF.

The rearrangement links TRBV10-1 to TRBJ2-7; no firm D call. This CDR3 comprises 14 residues. Trimming shortened V by 3 bases and J by 3 bases, and 12 bases separated the two germline ends. Germline CDR1 reads WNHNN; CDR2 reads SYGVQD (reference sequence). The CDR3 DNA is TGCGCCAGCAGTGAAGGTAGCCGCTACTACGAGCAGTACTTC. It is translated as CASSEGSRYYEQYF.

This chain links TRBV7-6 with TRBJ2-7, with D possibly TRBD1 on 7 matching bases. Trimming stripped 3 bases from V and 2 bases from J, with 17 bases between. Germline-derived CDR1 and CDR2 are SGHVS and FNYEAQ. The CDR3 contains 16 residues. In DNA form, the CDR3 reads TGTGCCAGCAGCTTGGCGGGGACAGCTACACCCTACGAGCAGTACTTC. Translation gives CASSLAGTATPYEQYF.

The chain has TRBV9 and TRBJ1-3; TRBD1 might be the D (5 bases). The germline CDR1 and CDR2 sequences are SGDLS and YYNGEE. The V and J ends lost 2 bases and 4 bases respectively, with 16 bases between them. This CDR3 spans 16 amino acids. For the CDR3, the DNA is TGTGCCAGCAGCGTGGGACCGACGAAAGCGGGAAACACCATATATTTT. It encodes CASSVGPTKAGNTIYF.

V is TRBV5-1 and J is TRBJ2-7; D might be TRBD2 (5 bases). Germline CDR1 SGHRS, CDR2 YFSETQ. Trimming removed 0 bases at V and 3 bases at J, with 13 bases between. This CDR3 spans 15 amino acids. CDR3 region: CASSLDASSYYEQYF. The CDR3 nucleotides are TGCGCCAGCAGCTTGGACGCTAGCAGTTACTACGAGCAGTACTTC. Combining the CDR3 with reference TRBV5-1 and TRBJ2-7 gives the whole variable domain KAGVTQTPRYLIKTRGQQVTLSCSPISGHRSVSWYQQTPGQGLQFLFEYFSETQRNKGNFPGRFSGRQFSNSRSEMNVSTLELGDSALYLCASSLDASSYYEQYFGPGTRLTVT.

The V and J genes are TRBV2 and TRBJ2-5; D uncertain. The germline V gene encodes CDR1 SNHLY and CDR2 FYNNEI. The CDR3 contains 15 residues. V gave up 3 bases and J gave up 4 bases, with 15 bases separating them. The CDR3 loop reads CASSDGRLPTETQYF. For the CDR3, the DNA is TGTGCCAGCAGTGATGGACGACTTCCAACAGAGACCCAGTACTTC. The entire variable domain, with the rest obtained from reference TRBV2 and TRBJ2-5, is as follows: EPEVTQTPSHQVTQMGQEVILRCVPISNHLYFYWYRQILGQKVEFLVSFYNNEISEKSEIFDDQFSVERPDGSNFTLKIRSTKLEDSAMYFCASSDGRLPTETQYFGPGTRLLVL.

This rearrangement joins TRBV29-1 to TRBJ1-2; D is unresolved. The ends were cut back, 6 bases at V and 2 bases at J, with 13 bases in the middle. The germline CDR1 and CDR2 sequences are SQVTM and ANQGSEA. CDR3 length: 13 amino acids. This CDR3 is CSVGLTLNYGYTF. The DNA of the CDR3 is TGCAGCGTAGGACTTACCCTGAACTATGGCTACACCTTC.

The chain links TRBV2 to TRBJ1-2, with 7 bases identical to TRBD1. J was trimmed by 6 bases and V by 5 bases; bases with no gene match: 15. The CDR3 length is 16 residues. The germline V gene encodes CDR1 SNHLY and CDR2 FYNNEI. The CDR3 loop reads CASSQSRETGWDGYTF. Here the CDR3 DNA reads TGTGCCAGCAGTCAATCTCGCGAGACAGGGTGGGATGGCTACACCTTC.

In the case of this clone: This may stem from a read error, because a much larger clone lies one nucleotide away. The chain is built from TRBV5-4 and TRBJ2-2; TRBD1 aligns across 9 bases. Per germline, CDR1 SGHNT and CDR2 YYREEE (reference sequence). CDR3 length: 17 residues. Unmatched junction bases numbered 13, after V lost 4 bases and J lost 6 bases. CDR3 loop: CASSPRPVTGGAGELFF. In DNA, the CDR3 is TGTGCCAGCAGCCCAAGGCCTGTGACAGGGGGTGCCGGGGAGCTGTTTTTT.

The rearrangement joins TRBV6-1 to TRBJ2-7, with D unclear. CDR1 and CDR2 (germline): MNHNS, SASEGT. This CDR3 region has 11 residues. V lost 7 bases, J lost 2 bases, and 6 bases lay in between. CDR3 amino acids: CASIGPYEQYF. The CDR3 bases are TGTGCCAGCATAGGTCCCTACGAGCAGTACTTC.

The genes are TRBV2 and TRBJ1-5; maybe TRBD1 (5 bases). With 1 base removed from V and 2 bases from J, the gap between germline ends came to 9 bases. The CDR3 contains 15 residues. The germline gives CDR1 SNHLY, CDR2 FYNNEI. The DNA of the CDR3 is TGTGCCAGCAGTGAAGAGTCACAGGGCAATCAGCCCCAGCATTTT. Translated: CASSEESQGNQPQHF.

This chain uses TRBV7-9 with TRBJ1-2; D call uncertain. CDR1 and CDR2 from the germline V gene are SEHNR and FQNEAQ (reference sequence). V lost 3 bases to trimming and J lost 1 base, with 6 bases between them. CDR3 length: 13 amino acids. CDR3 in amino acids: CASSFPNNYGYTF. Here the CDR3 DNA reads TGTGCCAGCAGCTTTCCTAATAACTATGGCTACACCTTC. The entire variable domain, with the rest obtained from reference TRBV7-9 and TRBJ1-2, is as follows: DTGVSQNPRHKITKRGQNVTFRCDPISEHNRLYWYRQTLGQGPEFLTYFQNEAQLEKSRLLSDRFSAERPKGSFSTLEIQRTEQGDSAMYLCASSFPNNYGYTFGSGTRLTVV.

A word on this clone: The identical CDR3 is also encoded by other nucleotide sequences in the sample. The chain is built from TRBV4-1 and TRBJ2-1; 12 nucleotides align to TRBD2. Trimming took 6 bases from V and 4 from J; bases not matched to a gene: 1. Germline V gives CDR1 MGHRA, CDR2 YSYEKL. This CDR3 has 14 amino acids. The CDR3 loop reads CASRGLAGYNEQFF. CDR3 nucleotides: TGCGCCAGCAGAGGACTAGCGGGATACAATGAGCAGTTCTTC.

The chain is built from TRBV6-5 and TRBJ1-1; D remains unclear. Germline V lookup: CDR1 MNHEY, CDR2 SVGAGI. The CDR3 extends over 13 amino acids. The V end was cut by 6 bases, the J end by 4 bases, with 12 bases between. Here the CDR3 DNA reads TGTGCCAGCAGCACCGGAGGTCTCACTGAAGCTTTCTTT. Translating gives CASSTGGLTEAFF.

This chain joins TRBV7-6 and TRBJ2-3, with TRBD2 identical over 8 bases. Losses at the gene ends were 2 bases for V and 2 bases for J; bases not matched to a gene: 12. Germline assignment: CDR1 SGHVS and CDR2 FNYEAQ. The length of the CDR3 is 18 residues. DNA for the CDR3: TGTGCCAGCAGCTTAATGGTGGGGAGCGGGAGTCTCACAGATACGCAGTATTTT. It yields the protein CASSLMVGSGSLTDTQYF. Combining the CDR3 with reference TRBV7-6 and TRBJ2-3 gives the whole variable domain GAGVSQSPRYKVTKRGQDVALRCDPISGHVSLYWYRQALGQGPEFLTYFNYEAQQDKSGLPNDRFSAERPEGSISTLTIQRTEQRDSAMYRCASSLMVGSGSLTDTQYFGPGTRLTVL.

About this clone itself: This may stem from a read error, because a much larger clone lies one nucleotide away. V usage is TRBV7-3 and J usage is TRBJ1-1, with TRBD1 matching over 10 bases. The CDR3 sequence is 15 residues long. Per germline, CDR1 SGHTA and CDR2 FQGTGA. V was clipped by 6 bases and J by 5 bases; unmatched bases: 9. CDR3 DNA: TGTGCCAGCAGTCCCTGTCCGGGACAGGGGACTGAAGCTTTCTTT. Amino acids: CASSPCPGQGTEAFF.

V is TRBV5-1 and J is TRBJ2-2; 9 nucleotides agree with TRBD1. The CDR3 runs 15 residues. CDR1 and CDR2 from the germline V gene are SGHRS and YFSETQ. J lost 3 bases, V lost 5 bases, and 5 bases had no gene match. CDR3 in amino acids: CASSGRQGDTGELFF. Here the CDR3 DNA reads TGCGCCAGCAGTGGCCGACAGGGGGACACCGGGGAGCTGTTTTTT. Full variable domain (rest looked up from reference TRBV5-1 and TRBJ2-2): KAGVTQTPRYLIKTRGQQVTLSCSPISGHRSVSWYQQTPGQGLQFLFEYFSETQRNKGNFPGRFSGRQFSNSRSEMNVSTLELGDSALYLCASSGRQGDTGELFFGEGSRLTVL.

V usage is TRBV28 and J usage is TRBJ2-7, with D perhaps being TRBD1 or TRBD2 (6 bases each). Germline assignment: CDR1 MDHEN and CDR2 SYDVKM. V was shortened by 6 bases and J by 0 bases, with 15 bases between the two germline ends. CDR3 size: 15 residues. CDR3 nucleotide sequence: TGTGCCAGCAGCCCGGGGGCTAAGAGCTCCTACGAGCAGTACTTC. Translated: CASSPGAKSSYEQYF.

There are a few counts of this clone. The V call is TRBV5-5, the J call TRBJ2-7; D could derive from TRBD1 or TRBD2 (5 bases each). Between the trimmed V and J ends, which lost 3 bases and 3 bases, there was a span of 10 bases. Germline V gene lookup returns CDR1 SGHKS and CDR2 YYEKEE (reference sequence). This CDR3 comprises 13 residues. CDR3 coding DNA: TGTGCCAGCAGCTCGGGACCGGGCTACGAGCAGTACTTC. Protein: CASSSGPGYEQYF.

This chain uses TRBV15 with TRBJ2-7, with TRBD2 matching over 9 bases. The CDR3 has 13 amino acids. The V gene's germline CDR1 is LNHNV and CDR2 YYDKDF (reference sequence). With 5 bases clipped from V and 7 bases from J, the junction kept 6 bases outside the gene matches. CDR3 nucleotides: TGTGCCACCAGCCAATTTGCGGGGGGGGAGCAGTACTTC. Amino acid sequence: CATSQFAGGEQYF.

This clone occurred a few times. The chain joins TRBV6-1 to TRBJ2-2, with 7 nucleotides matching TRBD1. The CDR3 loop spans 14 amino acids. Trimming cost V 4 bases and J 3 bases; bases outside gene matches: 2. From germline, CDR1 is MNHNS and CDR2 SASEGT. CDR3 DNA sequence: TGTGCCAGCAGTGGACAGGGACACACCGGGGAGCTGTTTTTT. Amino acids: CASSGQGHTGELFF.

The gene calls are TRBV7-5 and TRBJ2-2; the table's TRBD2 call for D was not verified on the DNA. TRBV7-5 is reported as a pseudogene. The CDR3 is made up of 13 amino acids. Written as DNA, the CDR3 is TGTGCCAGCAGCTCCTACGGAGCCGGGGAGCTGTTTTTT. Translating gives CASSSYGAGELFF.